The clone carrying this TCR beta chain was seen more than once but under ten times. Its cognate antigen is unknown. TCRdb reprocessed the RT-PCR reads with MiXCR, giving one entry per CDR3 protein. The sample consists of about 650,000 distinct CDR3 sequences, less than 20% of them appearing once. The entry originates in a study of response to subunit inactivated influenza vaccine. Whole-study results and caveats: After each seasonal influenza vaccination, few new T cells are recruited, the authors suggested.

The CDR3 contains 15 residues. The germline gives CDR1 SEHNR, CDR2 FQNEAQ (reference sequence). Trimming took 4 bases from V and 4 from J; bases not matched to a gene: 6. The material was PBMCs from blood, obtained approximately 12 days after vaccination. The TCR comes from a man aged 50 to 59 who received an inactivated influenza vaccine. This chain connects TRBV7-9 to TRBJ2-3; 9 bases match TRBD1. CDR3 region: CASSWDRVSPDTQYF. The CDR3 nucleotides are TGTGCCAGCAGCTGGGACAGGGTGTCGCCAGATACGCAGTATTTT.